The 23 T cell receptor beta chains below all came from one sample that was sequenced in a study of blood T cell repertoires in COVID-19 (TCRdb year 2020). Libraries came from the immunoSEQ multiplex PCR assay. TCRdb obtained this table from immuneACCESS and retained in-frame rearrangements with V and J assigned. These tables miss some clones; where compared with another copy, unresolved V genes account for less than half of the shortfall, and the remainder is unexplained. The sample includes around 80,000 clones, with 75% to 85% observed a single time. 27% of the sample lies in the top ten. The sample consisted of peripheral blood. The receptors here all came from a human donor in a cohort sampled during active COVID-19.

The chain recombines TRBV5-4 with TRBJ1-1, with TRBD1 matching 7 bases. V was clipped by 7 bases and J by 4 bases; unmatched bases: 16. This CDR3 has 16 amino acids. CDR1 and CDR2 from the germline V gene are SGHNT and YYREEE (reference sequence). The CDR3 here is CASGDPSVPGGTEAFF. The CDR3 DNA reads TGTGCCAGCGGGGACCCCAGCGTTCCAGGGGGCACTGAAGCTTTCTTT.

The chain carries TRBV6-2 or TRBV6-3 and TRBJ1-5; D not resolved. Germline V lookup: CDR1 MNHEY, CDR2 SVGEGT. V lost 6 bases, J lost 2 bases, and 11 bases lay in between. This CDR3 comprises 14 residues. The CDR3 spells CASSEGVGNQPQHF. The CDR3 DNA reads TGTGCCAGCAGCGAGGGCGTCGGCAATCAGCCCCAGCATTTT.

This clone was picked up a small number of times. The V gene is TRBV6-5, the J gene TRBJ2-7; a weak D match, TRBD1 (5 bases). In germline, CDR1 is MNHEY, CDR2 SVGAGI. V was shortened by 6 bases and J by 5 bases, with 11 bases between the two germline ends. The CDR3 sequence is 12 residues long. CDR3 sequence reads: CASRGRADEQYF. The DNA of the CDR3 is TGTGCCAGCAGAGGCAGGGCAGACGAGCAGTACTTC.

V gene TRBV11-2 combines with J gene TRBJ2-5; 7 positions match TRBD1. Germline V gene lookup returns CDR1 SGHAT and CDR2 FQNNGV. The CDR3 spans 14 residues. With 6 bases clipped from V and 6 bases from J, the junction kept 10 bases outside the gene matches. The CDR3 region is CASRLGSGGQTQYF. DNA of the CDR3: TGTGCCAGCAGACTAGGGTCAGGGGGACAGACCCAGTACTTC. Using reference TRBV11-2 and TRBJ2-5 for the parts outside the CDR3, the full variable domain is EAGVAQSPRYKIIEKRQSVAFWCNPISGHATLYWYQQILGQGPKLLIQFQNNGVVDDSQLPKDRFSAERLKGVDSTLKIQPAKLEDSAVYLCASRLGSGGQTQYFGPGTRLLVL.

The chain joins TRBV5-3 to TRBJ1-2; 11 bases line up with TRBD1. TRBV5-3 is recorded as an ORF, its role being uncertain. Unmatched junction bases numbered 4, after V lost 4 bases and J lost 5 bases. The CDR3 spans 14 residues. Here the CDR3 reads CARSQGQGEYGYTF. The CDR3 DNA follows: TGTGCCAGAAGCCAGGGACAGGGGGAATATGGCTACACCTTC.

The J gene is TRBJ2-2, the V gene TRBV10-2; D is unclear. V was cut by 4 bases and J by 2 bases, with 8 bases left in between. CDR3 size: 14 residues. Germline V lookup: CDR1 WSHSY, CDR2 SAAADI. The chain's CDR3 is CASSGLRNTGELFF. In DNA, the CDR3 is TGCGCCAGCAGTGGTCTCAGAAACACCGGGGAGCTGTTTTTT.

The J gene is TRBJ2-7, the V gene TRBV7-9, with 7 bases aligning to TRBD1. The CDR3 has 13 amino acids. Trimming cost V 1 base and J 6 bases; bases outside gene matches: 3. Germline loops: CDR1 SEHNR, CDR2 FQNEAQ (reference sequence). This CDR3 reads CASSLVNRGEQYF. CDR3 bases: TGTGCCAGCAGCTTAGTGAACAGGGGCGAGCAGTACTTC.

This clone was recorded once. The rearrangement joins TRBV7-9 to TRBJ1-1; D gene uncertain. Germline V gene sequence: CDR1 SEHNR, CDR2 FQNEAQ (reference sequence). The CDR3 has 16 residues. The germline V and J ends were trimmed by 5 bases and 0 bases, with 16 bases remaining between them. The CDR3 sequence: CASSRGRFIMNTEAFF. The CDR3 nucleotides read TGTGCCAGCAGCCGAGGGCGGTTTATTATGAACACTGAAGCTTTCTTT.

The V call is TRBV19, the J call TRBJ1-1; D unclear. Trimming removed 3 bases at V and 4 bases at J, with 12 bases between. The CDR3 length is 14 residues. CDR1 is LNHDA, CDR2 SQIVND, per germline (reference sequence). CDR3 loop: CASSISPPGTEAFF. The CDR3, as DNA: TGTGCCAGTAGTATTTCCCCCCCAGGCACTGAAGCTTTCTTT.

The chain carries TRBV27 and TRBJ2-3; 10 bases are a match to TRBD2. Trimming cost V 5 bases and J 9 bases; bases outside gene matches: 14. This CDR3 has 16 amino acids. Germline V lookup: CDR1 MNHEY, CDR2 SMNVEV (reference sequence). Here the CDR3 reads CASSPPASGGPATQYF. In DNA form, the CDR3 reads TGTGCCAGCAGTCCCCCGGCTAGCGGGGGCCCCGCAACGCAGTATTTT.

This chain links TRBV7-6 with TRBJ1-1; D perhaps matches TRBD1 (6 bases). Trimming left V 1 base short and J 7 bases short, with 10 bases between. CDR1 and CDR2 from the germline V gene are SGHVS and FNYEAQ. The CDR3 runs 13 residues. In DNA form, the CDR3 reads TGTGCCAGCAGCTTAGGGGGGACACTTGAAGCTTTCTTT. Translated, it gives CASSLGGTLEAFF.

Only a few counts were recorded for this clone. The V and J genes are TRBV6-5 and TRBJ2-7, with 8 bases identical to TRBD1. Germline CDR1 reads MNHEY; CDR2 reads SVGAGI. The CDR3 totals 11 residues. After removal of 6 bases from V and 9 bases from J, the junction contained 4 bases not matched to a gene. The CDR3 DNA sequence: TGTGCCAGCAGCTTACAGGGGGTGCAGTACTTC. As protein: CASSLQGVQYF.

This clone was seen more than once but under ten times. J is TRBJ1-4 and V is TRBV11-2; possible D gene TRBD1, 6 bases. Germline V gives CDR1 SGHAT, CDR2 FQNNGV. Trimming removed 1 base from V and 12 bases from J, with 15 bases in between. The CDR3 loop spans 14 amino acids. The CDR3 sequence: CASSLGGTMSQLFF. CDR3 nucleotides: TGTGCCAGCAGCTTAGGAGGGACAATGTCCCAACTGTTTTTT.

The chain links TRBV2 to TRBJ2-6; no clear D gene. Germline assignment: CDR1 SNHLY and CDR2 FYNNEI. There are 15 residues in the CDR3. Trimming took off 6 bases at V and 0 bases at J, with 9 bases between the two ends. The CDR3 sequence: CASSLRRSGANVLTF. The CDR3 DNA follows: TGTGCCAGCAGCTTGAGGCGCTCTGGGGCCAACGTCCTGACTTTC.

The chain has TRBV28 and TRBJ1-5; a possible D gene is TRBD1 (6 bases). Trimming took off 6 bases at V and 5 bases at J, with 17 bases between the two ends. Germline V gene lookup returns CDR1 MDHEN and CDR2 SYDVKM. This CDR3 has 15 amino acids. CDR3 nucleotides: TGTGCCAGCAGCTACCACGGGGGGCGACATCAGCCCCAGCATTTT. Amino acid sequence: CASSYHGGRHQPQHF.

Here the CDR3 reads CASMPKARIQPQHF. The DNA for the CDR3 is TGTGCCAGCATGCCAAAGGCTAGGATTCAGCCCCAGCATTTT. This chain links TRBV6-4 with TRBJ1-5; no definite D call. The CDR3 is 14 amino acids. Trimming removed 7 bases from V and 6 bases from J, with 16 bases in between. The germline CDR1 and CDR2 sequences are MRHNA and SNTAGT.

For this clone: The sample contains more than one DNA sequence encoding this CDR3. The chain combines TRBV5-1 with TRBJ2-3; possibly TRBD2 for D (6 bases). Looked up from germline, CDR1 is SGHRS and CDR2 is YFSETQ. The germline V and J ends were trimmed by 3 bases and 4 bases, with 12 bases remaining between them. This CDR3 contains 14 residues. The CDR3 is CASSSGLYPDTQYF. CDR3 in DNA: TGCGCCAGCAGCTCGGGACTCTACCCAGATACGCAGTATTTT.

This clone has only one observation. The chain has TRBV3-1 (or the pseudogene TRBV3-2) and TRBJ2-7; D possibly corresponds to TRBD1 (6 bases). V lost 2 bases and J 7 bases, leaving 21 bases between the germline ends. CDR3 length: 16 amino acids. The V gene's germline CDR1 is LGHDT and CDR2 YNNKEL (reference sequence). This chain's CDR3 is CASSQNGQLGLGEQYF. The CDR3 DNA reads as TGTGCCAGCAGCCAAAATGGACAGCTCGGTTTGGGGGAGCAGTACTTC.

Only one count was recorded for this clone. This chain joins TRBV3-1 (or the pseudogene TRBV3-2) and TRBJ1-1; 8 nucleotides match TRBD1. The CDR3 is made up of 14 amino acids. The V gene's germline CDR1 is LGHDT and CDR2 YNNKEL (reference sequence). Unmatched junction bases numbered 5, after V lost 4 bases and J lost 4 bases. CDR3 nucleotides: TGTGCCAGCAGCCCGATTACAGGGGGCACTGAAGCTTTCTTT. It translates to CASSPITGGTEAFF.

The chain carries TRBV6-5 and TRBJ2-7, with D uncertain. V was pared by 6 bases and J by 0 bases, with 15 bases between. CDR1 and CDR2 (germline): MNHEY, SVGAGI. This CDR3 is 15 amino acids long. The CDR3 region has the DNA TGTGCCAGCAGCCCCCCAGGTCTTACCTCCTACGAGCAGTACTTC. It yields the protein CASSPPGLTSYEQYF.

The rearrangement uses TRBV7-3 and TRBJ2-1, with 8 bases lining up with TRBD2. Per germline, CDR1 SGHTA and CDR2 FQGTGA. This CDR3 contains 16 residues. Unmatched junction bases numbered 12, after V lost 5 bases and J lost 6 bases. The CDR3 sequence: CASSRRGASGLNEQFF. For the CDR3, the DNA is TGTGCCAGCAGCCGTAGAGGGGCTAGCGGGCTCAATGAGCAGTTCTTC.

The count of this clone is one. The chain has TRBV2 and TRBJ1-1; 8 nucleotides align to TRBD1. CDR3 length: 14 residues. After removal of 4 bases from V and 4 bases from J, the junction contained 5 bases not matched to a gene. The germline V gene has CDR1 SNHLY and CDR2 FYNNEI. For the CDR3, the DNA is TGTGCCAGCAGTGGGACAGGGCATTTCACTGAAGCTTTCTTT. Protein product: CASSGTGHFTEAFF.

This clone was seen a few times. This rearrangement joins TRBV6-5 to TRBJ2-7; D perhaps matches TRBD1 (6 bases). Trimming left V 10 bases short and J 1 base short, with 17 bases between. This CDR3 comprises 14 residues. The V gene's germline CDR1 is MNHEY and CDR2 SVGAGI. CDR3 coding DNA: TGTGCCACACAGGGCAGGGCCTCTTCCTACGAGCAGTACTTC. It is translated as CATQGRASSYEQYF.